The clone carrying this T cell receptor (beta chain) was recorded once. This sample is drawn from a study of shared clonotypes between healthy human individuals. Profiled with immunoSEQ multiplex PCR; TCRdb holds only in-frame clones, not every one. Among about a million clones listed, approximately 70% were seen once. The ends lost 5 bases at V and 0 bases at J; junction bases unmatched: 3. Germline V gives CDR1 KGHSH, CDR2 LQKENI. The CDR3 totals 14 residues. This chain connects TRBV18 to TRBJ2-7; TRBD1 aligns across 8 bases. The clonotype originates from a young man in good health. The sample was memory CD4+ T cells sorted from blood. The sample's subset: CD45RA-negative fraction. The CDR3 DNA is TGTGCCAGCTCAGGGACAGGTGCCTCCTACGAGCAGTACTTC. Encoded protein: CASSGTGASYEQYF.